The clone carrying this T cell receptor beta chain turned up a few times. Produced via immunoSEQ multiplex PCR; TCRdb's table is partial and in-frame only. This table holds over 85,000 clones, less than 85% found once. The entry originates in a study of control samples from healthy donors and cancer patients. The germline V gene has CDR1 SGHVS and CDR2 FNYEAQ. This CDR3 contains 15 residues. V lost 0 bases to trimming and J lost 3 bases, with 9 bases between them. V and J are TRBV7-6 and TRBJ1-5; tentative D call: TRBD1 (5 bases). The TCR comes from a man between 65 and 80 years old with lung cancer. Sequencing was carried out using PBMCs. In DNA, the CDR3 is TGTGCCAGCAGCTTAGCGGGGGAGTTCAATCAGCCCCAGCATTTT. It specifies CASSLAGEFNQPQHF. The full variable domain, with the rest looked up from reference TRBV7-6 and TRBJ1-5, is GAGVSQSPRYKVTKRGQDVALRCDPISGHVSLYWYRQALGQGPEFLTYFNYEAQQDKSGLPNDRFSAERPEGSISTLTIQRTEQRDSAMYRCASSLAGEFNQPQHFGDGTRLSIL.